This T cell receptor (beta chain) was sequenced for a study of T cell changes during pregnancy in multiple sclerosis. Some clones are missing from TCRdb's copy, which holds only in-frame ones; the method was immunoSEQ multiplex PCR. The table records 40,000 to 50,000 clones, roughly nine tenths of them present only once. V dropped 2 bases and J dropped 4 bases, with 12 bases sitting between them. This CDR3 contains 14 residues. Germline values: CDR1 MNHEY, CDR2 SMNVEV (reference sequence). The sample consisted of CD8+ T cells from peripheral blood mononuclear cells, taken after pregnancy. The chain recombines TRBV27 with TRBJ2-7; D unresolved. The sequence was collected from a female donor with multiple sclerosis, enrolled in a pregnancy study. The CDR3 region is CASSLVGPRYEQYF. In DNA, the CDR3 is TGTGCCAGCAGTTTAGTGGGTCCTAGGTACGAGCAGTACTTC.